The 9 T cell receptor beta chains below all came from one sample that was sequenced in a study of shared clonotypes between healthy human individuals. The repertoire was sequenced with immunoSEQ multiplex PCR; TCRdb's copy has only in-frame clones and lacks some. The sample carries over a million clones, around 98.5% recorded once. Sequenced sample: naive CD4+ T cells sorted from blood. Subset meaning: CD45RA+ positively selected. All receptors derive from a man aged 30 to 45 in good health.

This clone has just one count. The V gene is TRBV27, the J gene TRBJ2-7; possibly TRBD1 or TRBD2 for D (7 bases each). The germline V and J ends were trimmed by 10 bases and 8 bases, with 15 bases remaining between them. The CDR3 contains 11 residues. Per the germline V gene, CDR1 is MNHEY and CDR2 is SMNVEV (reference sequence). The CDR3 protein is CANPGGEKQYF. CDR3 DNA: TGTGCCAACCCAGGGGGGGAAAAGCAGTACTTC.

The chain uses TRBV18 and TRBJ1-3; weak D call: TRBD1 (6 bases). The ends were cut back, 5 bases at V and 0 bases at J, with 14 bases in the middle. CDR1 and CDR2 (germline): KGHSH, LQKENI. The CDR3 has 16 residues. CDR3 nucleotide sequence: TGTGCCAGCTCAACGACAGGTCCTGCCTCTGGAAACACCATATATTTT. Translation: CASSTTGPASGNTIYF.

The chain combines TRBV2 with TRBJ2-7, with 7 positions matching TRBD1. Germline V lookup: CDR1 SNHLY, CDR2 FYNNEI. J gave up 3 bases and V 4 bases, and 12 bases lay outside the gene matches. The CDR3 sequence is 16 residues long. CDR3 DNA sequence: TGTGCCAGCAGTGTTCGCAGACAGGGATACGACTACGAGCAGTACTTC. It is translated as CASSVRRQGYDYEQYF.

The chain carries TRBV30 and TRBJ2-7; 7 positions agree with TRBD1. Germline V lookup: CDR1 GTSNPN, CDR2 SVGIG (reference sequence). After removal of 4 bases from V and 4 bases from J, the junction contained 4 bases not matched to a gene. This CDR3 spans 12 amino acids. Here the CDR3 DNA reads TGTGCCTGGACAGACAGGGCGTACGAGCAGTACTTC. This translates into CAWTDRAYEQYF.

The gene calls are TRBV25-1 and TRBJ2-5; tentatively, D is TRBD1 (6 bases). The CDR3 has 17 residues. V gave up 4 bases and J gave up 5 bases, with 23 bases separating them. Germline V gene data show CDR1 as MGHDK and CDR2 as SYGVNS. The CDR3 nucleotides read TGTGCCAGCAGTGCAGGACAGTGGATTGTCGGAGACGAGACCCAGTACTTC. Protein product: CASSAGQWIVGDETQYF.

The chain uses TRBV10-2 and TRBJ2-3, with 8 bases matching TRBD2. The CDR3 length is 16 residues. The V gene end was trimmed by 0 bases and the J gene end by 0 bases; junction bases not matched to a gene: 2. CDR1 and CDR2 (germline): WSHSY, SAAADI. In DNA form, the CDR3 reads TGCGCCAGCAGTGAGTCTGGCGGGAGGAGCACAGATACGCAGTATTTT. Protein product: CASSESGGRSTDTQYF.

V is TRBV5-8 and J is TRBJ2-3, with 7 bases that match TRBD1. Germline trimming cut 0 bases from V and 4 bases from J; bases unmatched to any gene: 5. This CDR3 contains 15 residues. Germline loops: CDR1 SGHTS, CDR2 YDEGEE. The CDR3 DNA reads TGTGCCAGCAGCTTGGGACAGGGTATCGCAGATACGCAGTATTTT. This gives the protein CASSLGQGIADTQYF.

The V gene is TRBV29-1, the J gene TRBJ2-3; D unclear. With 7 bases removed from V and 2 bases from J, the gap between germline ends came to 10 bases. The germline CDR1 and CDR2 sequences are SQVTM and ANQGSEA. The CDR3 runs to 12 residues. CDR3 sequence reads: CSGRAATDTQYF. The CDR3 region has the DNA TGCAGCGGGAGAGCTGCCACAGATACGCAGTATTTT.

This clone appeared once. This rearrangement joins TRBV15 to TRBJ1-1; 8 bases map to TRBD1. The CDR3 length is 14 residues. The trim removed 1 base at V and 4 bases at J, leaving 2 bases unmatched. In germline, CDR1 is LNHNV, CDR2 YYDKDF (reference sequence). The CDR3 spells CATSRGQGFTEAFF. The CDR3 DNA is TGTGCCACCAGCAGAGGACAGGGGTTCACTGAAGCTTTCTTT. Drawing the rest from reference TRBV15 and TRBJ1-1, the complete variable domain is DAMVIQNPRYQVTQFGKPVTLSCSQTLNHNVMYWYQQKSSQAPKLLFHYYDKDFNNEADTPDNFQSRRPNTSFCFLDIRSPGLGDTAMYLCATSRGQGFTEAFFGQGTRLTVV.